Below, 24 T cell receptor beta chains from the same sample are listed, as sequenced in a study of cytomegalovirus exposure and HLA in healthy donors. With 60 Vbeta and 13 Jbeta primers, the PCR was carried out. Sequencing was performed with immunoSEQ multiplex PCR; in TCRdb, only in-frame clones are kept and a portion is missing. The sample records 100,000 or so clones, over 75% being singletons. The sample was PBMCs. Receptor source: a man aged 35-49 years in good health and CMV-seropositive.

The V call is TRBV6-4, the J call TRBJ2-6; D is possibly TRBD1 (6 bases). The V and J ends lost 7 bases and 2 bases respectively, with 18 bases between them. The CDR3 sequence is 17 residues long. In germline, CDR1 is MRHNA, CDR2 SNTAGT. DNA of the CDR3: TGTGCCAGCACCGTGATTCAGGGGCCCCCTGGGGCCAACGTCCTGACTTTC. Amino acid sequence: CASTVIQGPPGANVLTF.

The chain couples TRBV21-1 to TRBJ1-2; the D segment call TRBD1 is taken from the table without a DNA check. TRBV21-1 is described as a pseudogene. The CDR3 runs 15 residues. DNA of the CDR3: TGTGCCAGCAGCTTCCGACAGGGAGTAAGTTATGGCTACACCTTC. Translation gives CASSFRQGVSYGYTF.

The chain carries TRBV28 and TRBJ1-1, with D possibly matching TRBD1 (6 bases). The V end was cut by 2 bases, the J end by 5 bases, with 12 bases between. The CDR3 is 14 residues long. Germline loops: CDR1 MDHEN, CDR2 SYDVKM. The CDR3: CASSLRTRGTEAFF. The CDR3 coding sequence is TGTGCCAGCAGTTTAAGGACCAGGGGTACTGAAGCTTTCTTT.

This chain links TRBV5-4 with TRBJ2-7, with D perhaps matching TRBD2 (6 bases). Germline CDR1 SGHNT, CDR2 YYREEE (reference sequence). The CDR3 covers 15 residues. V lost 4 bases and J 5 bases, leaving 19 bases between the germline ends. The CDR3 is CASSPRGQSAHEQYF. CDR3 coding DNA: TGTGCCAGCAGCCCGCGGGGCCAGTCGGCCCACGAGCAGTACTTC.

The chain joins TRBV21-1 to TRBJ1-1. TRBV21-1 constitutes a pseudogene. The CDR3 spans 14 residues. CDR3 DNA sequence: TGTGCCAGCAGCCGAGAGCCATTGAACACTGAAGCTTTCTTT. Translating gives CASSREPLNTEAFF.

The rearrangement links TRBV11-3 to TRBJ2-2; 8 positions match TRBD2. Per germline, CDR1 SGHNT and CDR2 YENEEA. CDR3 length: 15 residues. V trimming: 3 bases; J trimming: 4 bases; junction bases outside the gene matches: 4. CDR3 coding DNA: TGTGCCAGCAGCTTCCGGGGGGGCGGCACCGGGGAGCTGTTTTTT. Its protein product is CASSFRGGGTGELFF. The full variable domain, completed using reference TRBV11-3 and TRBJ2-2, is EAGVVQSPRYKIIEKKQPVAFWCNPISGHNTLYWYLQNLGQGPELLIRYENEEAVDDSQLPKDRFSAERLKGVDSTLKIQPAELGDSAVYLCASSFRGGGTGELFFGEGSRLTVL.

The chain carries TRBV28 and TRBJ2-4, with D possibly matching TRBD1 (5 bases). CDR1 and CDR2 (germline): MDHEN, SYDVKM. The V end lost 4 bases, the J end lost 6 bases, and 13 bases lay between the germline ends. This CDR3 comprises 14 residues. The CDR3 sequence: CASSWNQGRNIQYF. The CDR3 nucleotides read TGTGCCAGCAGTTGGAATCAGGGCCGAAACATTCAGTACTTC.

The CDR3 nucleotides are TGCGCCAGCAGCTCTACAGGCGGTTGGGAAAAACTGTTTTTT. Amino acid sequence: CASSSTGGWEKLFF. The rearrangement uses TRBV5-1 and TRBJ1-4, with D possibly being TRBD1 (5 bases). The CDR3 is made up of 14 amino acids. V shed 3 bases and J shed 8 bases, with 14 bases lying between them. Germline CDR1 reads SGHRS; CDR2 reads YFSETQ.

The rearrangement joins TRBV5-1 to TRBJ2-5; D perhaps matches TRBD1 (6 bases). Germline values: CDR1 SGHRS, CDR2 YFSETQ. This CDR3 has 12 amino acids. V was shortened by 7 bases and J by 4 bases, with 11 bases between the two germline ends. In nucleotides, the CDR3 is TGCGCCAGCTCTAGCAGGGGAGAGACCCAGTACTTC. Amino acid sequence: CASSSRGETQYF.

The chain has TRBV11-2 and TRBJ2-1; tentatively, D is TRBD1 (5 bases). Germline V CDR1 and CDR2: SGHAT, FQNNGV. V shed 2 bases and J shed 0 bases, with 8 bases lying between them. This CDR3 has 15 residues. The CDR3, as DNA: TGTGCCAGCAGCTTACAGGGTTTCTCCTACAATGAGCAGTTCTTC. Protein product: CASSLQGFSYNEQFF.

The J gene is TRBJ2-1, the V gene TRBV4-1, with a tentative D call TRBD1 (6 bases). Trimming took 5 bases from V and 7 from J, leaving 18 bases between them. The CDR3 spans 15 residues. Germline-derived CDR1 and CDR2 are MGHRA and YSYEKL. DNA for the CDR3: TGCGCCAGCAGCGACAGGAGCATTAGGGTAAATGAGCAGTTCTTC. Encoded protein: CASSDRSIRVNEQFF.

The V gene is TRBV5-1, the J gene TRBJ2-7, with 7 bases lining up with TRBD1. This CDR3 spans 14 amino acids. Germline V CDR1 and CDR2: SGHRS, YFSETQ. Trimming at V came to 0 bases and at J to 1 base, leaving 1 base not matched to a gene. CDR3 in DNA: TGCGCCAGCAGCTTGGCCAGGGGGTCCTACGAGCAGTACTTC. It codes for CASSLARGSYEQYF.

The rearrangement joins TRBV2 to TRBJ2-1; TRBD2 matches at 8 bases. V was clipped by 0 bases and J by 9 bases; unmatched bases: 10. The CDR3 consists of 16 residues. CDR1 is SNHLY and CDR2 is FYNNEI in the germline V gene. The CDR3 bases are TGTGCCAGCAGTGAAGCTAACGGGAGGGCCGCGGGTGAGCAGTTCTTC. Its translation: CASSEANGRAAGEQFF. Using reference TRBV2 and TRBJ2-1 for the parts outside the CDR3, the full variable domain is EPEVTQTPSHQVTQMGQEVILRCVPISNHLYFYWYRQILGQKVEFLVSFYNNEISEKSEIFDDQFSVERPDGSNFTLKIRSTKLEDSAMYFCASSEANGRAAGEQFFGPGTRLTVL.

The chain carries TRBV7-2 and TRBJ1-5; TRBD1 is a possible D gene (6 bases). The germline gives CDR1 SGHTA, CDR2 FQGNSA. The germline V and J ends were trimmed by 5 bases and 5 bases, with 13 bases remaining between them. The CDR3 sequence is 14 residues long. The CDR3 reads CASSVYSGDQPQHF. DNA of the CDR3: TGTGCCAGCAGCGTATACTCAGGGGATCAGCCCCAGCATTTT. Based on the CDR3 plus reference TRBV7-2 and TRBJ1-5, the full variable domain is GAGVSQSPSNKVTEKGKDVELRCDPISGHTALYWYRQSLGQGLEFLIYFQGNSAPDKSGLPSDRFSAERTGGSVSTLTIQRTQQEDSAVYLCASSVYSGDQPQHFGDGTRLSIL.

This clone was observed a few times. This chain connects TRBV4-2 to TRBJ2-3, with TRBD2 matching 8 bases. Losses at the gene ends were 7 bases for V and 0 bases for J; bases not matched to a gene: 6. The CDR3 sequence is 15 residues long. The germline CDR1 and CDR2 sequences are LGHNA and YNFKEQ. The CDR3 DNA reads TGTGCCAGCACCCCGGGGGGGACTAGCACAGATACGCAGTATTTT. This sequence encodes CASTPGGTSTDTQYF.

This clone has just a few counts. The gene calls are TRBV23-1 and TRBJ2-1; TRBD1 is a possible D gene (5 bases). TRBV23-1 is classed as an ORF, of uncertain function. This CDR3 comprises 14 residues. V was cut by 0 bases and J by 6 bases, with 9 bases left in between. Here the CDR3 reads CASSQSIRANEQFF. CDR3 DNA sequence: TGCGCCAGCAGTCAATCGATCAGGGCCAATGAGCAGTTCTTC.

The chain couples TRBV18 to TRBJ2-1, with 15 positions matching TRBD2. The CDR3 is 17 amino acids. Germline V gives CDR1 KGHSH, CDR2 LQKENI. With 0 bases clipped from V and 14 bases from J, the junction kept 11 bases outside the gene matches. The chain's CDR3 is CASSPPGLAGGNDLKFF. CDR3 sequence (DNA): TGTGCCAGCTCACCACCGGGACTAGCGGGAGGCAACGACCTAAAGTTCTTC. The variable domain in full, with the rest retrieved from reference TRBV18 and TRBJ2-1, is NAGVMQNPRHLVRRRGQEARLRCSPMKGHSHVYWYRQLPEEGLKFMVYLQKENIIDESGMPKERFSAEFPKEGPSILRIQQVVRGDSAAYFCASSPPGLAGGNDLKFFGPGTRLTVL.

The chain is built from TRBV6-1 and TRBJ2-1, with 8 bases matching TRBD2. The CDR3 contains 15 residues. V gave up 6 bases and J gave up 16 bases; unmatched junction bases: 20. Germline V gives CDR1 MNHNS, CDR2 SASEGT. This chain's CDR3 is CASRDSGLVTMRFFF. DNA of the CDR3: TGTGCCAGCAGAGACTCGGGACTAGTTACAATGAGATTCTTCTTC.

There are a few counts of this clone. The chain is built from TRBV29-1 and TRBJ2-3; a possible D gene is TRBD2 (6 bases). The CDR3 runs to 13 residues. V was pared by 3 bases and J by 1 base, with 8 bases between. Germline assignment: CDR1 SQVTM and CDR2 ANQGSEA. The CDR3 is CSVEVAGTDTQYF. The CDR3 nucleotides are TGCAGCGTTGAGGTAGCGGGCACAGATACGCAGTATTTT.

The rearrangement links TRBV6-5 to TRBJ1-5; TRBD1 might be the D (5 bases). This CDR3 region has 13 residues. Germline V gives CDR1 MNHEY, CDR2 SVGAGI. Trimming stripped 5 bases from V and 6 bases from J, with 11 bases between. CDR3 DNA sequence: TGTGCCAGCAGTCAGGGTGACCGTCAGCCCCAGCATTTT. It specifies CASSQGDRQPQHF.

V gene TRBV6-4 combines with J gene TRBJ1-2; D is possibly TRBD1 (6 bases). The V end lost 4 bases, the J end lost 8 bases, and 14 bases lay between the germline ends. Germline CDR1 is MRHNA and CDR2 is SNTAGT. The CDR3 covers 13 residues. The CDR3 nucleotides read TGTGCCAGCAGTGCTCAGGGGCTAGGAGGCTACACCTTC. Translated, it gives CASSAQGLGGYTF.

This chain uses TRBV18 with TRBJ2-1; TRBD2 matches 7 bases. Germline loops: CDR1 KGHSH, CDR2 LQKENI. The CDR3 has 14 residues. After removal of 0 bases from V and 6 bases from J, the junction contained 2 bases not matched to a gene. CDR3 DNA sequence: TGTGCCAGCTCACCACCGGGGGGGGGCAATGAGCAGTTCTTC. It translates to CASSPPGGGNEQFF. Based on the CDR3 plus reference TRBV18 and TRBJ2-1, the full variable domain is NAGVMQNPRHLVRRRGQEARLRCSPMKGHSHVYWYRQLPEEGLKFMVYLQKENIIDESGMPKERFSAEFPKEGPSILRIQQVVRGDSAAYFCASSPPGGGNEQFFGPGTRLTVL.

The V call is TRBV6-6, the J call TRBJ2-7, with a tentative D call TRBD2 (6 bases). V gave up 6 bases and J gave up 1 base, with 13 bases separating them. Germline V gene lookup returns CDR1 MNHNY and CDR2 SVGAGI (reference sequence). CDR3 length equals 14 residues. DNA for the CDR3: TGTGCCAGCAGCGCTAGCGACCTTTCCTACGAGCAGTACTTC. It encodes CASSASDLSYEQYF.

The CDR3 loop is CASSVGTGSSPLHF. In nucleotides, the CDR3 is TGTGCCAGCAGCGTTGGGACAGGGTCTTCACCCCTCCACTTT. This rearrangement joins TRBV9 to TRBJ1-6, with 9 positions matching TRBD1. This CDR3 contains 14 residues. CDR1 is SGDLS, CDR2 YYNGEE, per germline. With 2 bases clipped from V and 9 bases from J, the junction kept 3 bases outside the gene matches.